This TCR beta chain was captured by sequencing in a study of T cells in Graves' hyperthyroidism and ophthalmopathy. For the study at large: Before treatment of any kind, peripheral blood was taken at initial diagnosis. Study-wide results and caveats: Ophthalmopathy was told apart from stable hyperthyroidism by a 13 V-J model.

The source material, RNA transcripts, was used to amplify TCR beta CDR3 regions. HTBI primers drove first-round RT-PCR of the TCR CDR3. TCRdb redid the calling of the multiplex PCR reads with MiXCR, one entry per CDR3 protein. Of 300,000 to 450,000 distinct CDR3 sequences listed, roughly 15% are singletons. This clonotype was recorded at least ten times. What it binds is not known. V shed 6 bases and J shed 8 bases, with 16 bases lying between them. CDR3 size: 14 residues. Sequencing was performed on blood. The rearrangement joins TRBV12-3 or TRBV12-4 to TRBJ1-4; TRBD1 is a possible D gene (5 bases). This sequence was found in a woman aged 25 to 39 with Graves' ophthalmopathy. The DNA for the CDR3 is TGTGCCAGCAGAAACCAGGGAAGCGGGGAAAAACTGTTTTTT. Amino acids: CASRNQGSGEKLFF.